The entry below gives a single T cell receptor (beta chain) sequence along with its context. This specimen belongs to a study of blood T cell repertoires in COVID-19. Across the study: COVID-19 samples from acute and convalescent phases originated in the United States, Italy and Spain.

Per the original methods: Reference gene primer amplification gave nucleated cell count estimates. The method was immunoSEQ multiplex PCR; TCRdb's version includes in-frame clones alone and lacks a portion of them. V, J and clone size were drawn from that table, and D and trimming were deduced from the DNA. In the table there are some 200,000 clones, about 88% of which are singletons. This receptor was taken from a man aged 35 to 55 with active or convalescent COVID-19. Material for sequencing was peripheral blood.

CDR3 in DNA: TGTGCCAGCAGTACCCGACAGCCGGGTTCCTACGAGCAGTACTTC. This translates into CASSTRQPGSYEQYF. This rearrangement joins TRBV27 to TRBJ2-7; perhaps TRBD1 as D (5 bases). V lost 5 bases, J lost 1 base, and 15 bases lay in between. Germline V gene data show CDR1 as MNHEY and CDR2 as SMNVEV (reference sequence). The CDR3 totals 15 residues.